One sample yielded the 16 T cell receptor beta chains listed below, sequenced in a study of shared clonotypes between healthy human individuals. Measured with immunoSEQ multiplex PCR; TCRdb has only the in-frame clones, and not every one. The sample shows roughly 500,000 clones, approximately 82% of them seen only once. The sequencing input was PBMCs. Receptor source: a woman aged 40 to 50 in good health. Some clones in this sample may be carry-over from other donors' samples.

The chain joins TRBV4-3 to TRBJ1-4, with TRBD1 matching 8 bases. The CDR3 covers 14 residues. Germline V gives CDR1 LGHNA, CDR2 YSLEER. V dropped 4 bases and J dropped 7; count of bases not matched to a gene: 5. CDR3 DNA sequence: TGCGCCAGCAGCCGACAGGGGCGGGTTGAAAAACTGTTTTTT. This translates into CASSRQGRVEKLFF.

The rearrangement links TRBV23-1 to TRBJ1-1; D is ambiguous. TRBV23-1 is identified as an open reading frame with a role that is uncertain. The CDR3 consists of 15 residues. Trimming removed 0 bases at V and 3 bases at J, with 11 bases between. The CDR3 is CASSQSAGSDTEAFF. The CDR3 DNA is TGCGCCAGCAGTCAATCGGCGGGTTCGGACACTGAAGCTTTCTTT.

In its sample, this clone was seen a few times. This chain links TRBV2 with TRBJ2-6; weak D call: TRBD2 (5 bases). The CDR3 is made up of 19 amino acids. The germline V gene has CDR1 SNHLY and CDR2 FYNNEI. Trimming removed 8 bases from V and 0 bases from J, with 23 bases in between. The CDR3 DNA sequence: TGTGCCAGCCTTGCCGAGAGGGCAGAAGTTTTCTCTGGGGCCAACGTCCTGACTTTC. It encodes CASLAERAEVFSGANVLTF.

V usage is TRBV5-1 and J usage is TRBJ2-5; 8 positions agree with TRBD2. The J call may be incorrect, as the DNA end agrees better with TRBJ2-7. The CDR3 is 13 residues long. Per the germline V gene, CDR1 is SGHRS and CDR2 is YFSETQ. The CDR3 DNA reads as TGCGCCAGCAGGCGGGAGGCTGCCTACGAGCAGTACTTC. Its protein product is CASRREAAYEQYF.

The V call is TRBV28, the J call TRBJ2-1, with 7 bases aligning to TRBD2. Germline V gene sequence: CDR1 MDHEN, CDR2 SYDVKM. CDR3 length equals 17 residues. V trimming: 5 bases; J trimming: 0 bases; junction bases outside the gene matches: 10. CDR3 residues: CASSPALGGSSYNEQFF. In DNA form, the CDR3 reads TGTGCCAGCAGTCCGGCTTTGGGCGGGAGCTCCTACAATGAGCAGTTCTTC.

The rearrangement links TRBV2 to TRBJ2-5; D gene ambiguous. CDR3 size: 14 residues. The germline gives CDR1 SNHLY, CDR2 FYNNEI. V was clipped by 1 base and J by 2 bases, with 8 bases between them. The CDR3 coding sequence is TGTGCCAGCAGTGAAGGCCCTCCGCAAGAGACCCAGTACTTC. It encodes CASSEGPPQETQYF.

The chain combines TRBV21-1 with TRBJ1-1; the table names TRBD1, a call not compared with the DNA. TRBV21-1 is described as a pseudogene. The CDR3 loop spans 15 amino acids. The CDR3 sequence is CASSDLDRGGTEAFF. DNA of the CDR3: TGTGCCAGCAGCGACCTGGACAGGGGAGGTACTGAAGCTTTCTTT.

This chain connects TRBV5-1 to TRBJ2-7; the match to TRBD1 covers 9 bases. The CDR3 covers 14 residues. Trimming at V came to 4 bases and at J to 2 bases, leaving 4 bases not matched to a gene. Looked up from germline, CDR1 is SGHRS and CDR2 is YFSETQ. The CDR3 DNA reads TGCGCCAGCAGCCAGGGACAGGGCCCCTACGAGCAGTACTTC. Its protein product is CASSQGQGPYEQYF.

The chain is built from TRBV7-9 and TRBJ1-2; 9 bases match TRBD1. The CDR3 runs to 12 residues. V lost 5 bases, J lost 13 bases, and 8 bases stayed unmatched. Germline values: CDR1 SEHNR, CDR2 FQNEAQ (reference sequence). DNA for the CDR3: TGTGCCAGCAGCCCGAGACAGGGGGGAGGCACCTTC. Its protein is CASSPRQGGGTF.

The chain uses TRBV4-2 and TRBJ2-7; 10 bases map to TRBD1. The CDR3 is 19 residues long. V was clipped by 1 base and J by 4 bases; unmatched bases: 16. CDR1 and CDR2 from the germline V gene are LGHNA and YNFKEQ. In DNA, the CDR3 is TGTGCCAGCAGCCAAGGGTACTCAACCGGGACAGGGGATATGTACGAGCAGTACTTC. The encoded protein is CASSQGYSTGTGDMYEQYF.

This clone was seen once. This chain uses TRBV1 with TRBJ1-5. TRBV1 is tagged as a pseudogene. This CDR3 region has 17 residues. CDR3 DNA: TGCACCAGCAGCCAAGAGGGGACTGTTCATAGCAATCAGCCCCAGCATTTT. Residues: CTSSQEGTVHSNQPQHF.

CDR3 nucleotides: TGTGCCAGCAGTTTATACGGCAGGTCGGAGACCCAGTACTTC. Translating it yields CASSLYGRSETQYF. This chain uses TRBV27 with TRBJ2-5; D is unclear. Germline V gene sequence: CDR1 MNHEY, CDR2 SMNVEV (reference sequence). The CDR3 length is 14 residues. Trimming shortened V by 1 base and J by 5 bases, and 11 bases separated the two germline ends.

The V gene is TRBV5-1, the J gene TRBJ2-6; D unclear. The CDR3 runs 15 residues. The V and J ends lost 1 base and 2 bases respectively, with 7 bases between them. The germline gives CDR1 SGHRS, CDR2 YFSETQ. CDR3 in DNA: TGCGCCAGCAGCTTGAATCCTACTGGGGCCAACGTCCTGACTTTC. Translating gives CASSLNPTGANVLTF.

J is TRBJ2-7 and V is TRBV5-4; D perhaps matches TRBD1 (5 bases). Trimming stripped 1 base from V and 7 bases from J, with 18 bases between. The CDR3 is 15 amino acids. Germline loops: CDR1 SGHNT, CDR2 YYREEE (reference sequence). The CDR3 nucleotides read TGTGCCAGCAGCTTGTTTGGCCCTCTTGACAGTGAGCAGTACTTC. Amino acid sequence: CASSLFGPLDSEQYF.

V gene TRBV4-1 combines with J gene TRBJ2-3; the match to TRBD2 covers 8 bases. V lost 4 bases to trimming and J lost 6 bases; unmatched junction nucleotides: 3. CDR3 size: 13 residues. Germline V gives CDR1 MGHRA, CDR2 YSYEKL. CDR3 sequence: CASSRGLDDTQYF. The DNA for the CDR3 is TGCGCCAGCAGCCGGGGACTAGATGATACGCAGTATTTT.

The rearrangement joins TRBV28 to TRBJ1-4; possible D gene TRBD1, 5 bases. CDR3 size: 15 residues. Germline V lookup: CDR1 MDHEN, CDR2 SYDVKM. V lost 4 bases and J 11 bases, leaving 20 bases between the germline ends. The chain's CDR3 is CASSYPAEGFRKLFF. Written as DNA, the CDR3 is TGTGCCAGCAGTTACCCGGCGGAGGGGTTCAGGAAACTGTTTTTT.